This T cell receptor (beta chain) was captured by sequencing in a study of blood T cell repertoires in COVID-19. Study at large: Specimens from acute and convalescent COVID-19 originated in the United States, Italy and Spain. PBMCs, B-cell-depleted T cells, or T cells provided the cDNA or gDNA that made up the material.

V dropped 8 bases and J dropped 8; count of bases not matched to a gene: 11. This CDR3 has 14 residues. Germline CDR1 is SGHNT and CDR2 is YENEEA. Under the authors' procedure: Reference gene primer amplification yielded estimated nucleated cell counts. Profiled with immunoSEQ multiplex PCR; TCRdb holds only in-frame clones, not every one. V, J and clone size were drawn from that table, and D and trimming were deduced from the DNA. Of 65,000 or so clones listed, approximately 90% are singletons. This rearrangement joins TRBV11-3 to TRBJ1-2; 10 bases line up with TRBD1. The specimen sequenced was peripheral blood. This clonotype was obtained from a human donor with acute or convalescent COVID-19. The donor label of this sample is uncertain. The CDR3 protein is CASGEGQGNSGYTF. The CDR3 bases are TGTGCCAGCGGGGAGGGACAGGGGAATTCCGGCTACACCTTC.